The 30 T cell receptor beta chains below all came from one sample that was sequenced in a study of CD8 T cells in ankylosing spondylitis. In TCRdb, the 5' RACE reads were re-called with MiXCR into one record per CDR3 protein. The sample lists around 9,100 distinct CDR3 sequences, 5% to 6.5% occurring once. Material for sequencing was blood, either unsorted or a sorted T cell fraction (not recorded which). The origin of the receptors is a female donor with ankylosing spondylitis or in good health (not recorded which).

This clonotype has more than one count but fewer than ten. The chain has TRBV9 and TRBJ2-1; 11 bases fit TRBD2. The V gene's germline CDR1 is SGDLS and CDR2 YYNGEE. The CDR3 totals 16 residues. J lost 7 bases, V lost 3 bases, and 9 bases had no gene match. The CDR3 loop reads CASSDPSSGRANEQFF. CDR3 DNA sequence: TGTGCCAGCAGCGATCCAAGTAGCGGGAGGGCAAATGAGCAGTTCTTC. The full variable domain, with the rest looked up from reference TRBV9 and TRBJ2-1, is DSGVTQTPKHLITATGQRVTLRCSPRSGDLSVYWYQQSLDQGLQFLIQYYNGEERAKGNILERFSAQQFPDLHSELNLSSLELGDSALYFCASSDPSSGRANEQFFGPGTRLTVL.

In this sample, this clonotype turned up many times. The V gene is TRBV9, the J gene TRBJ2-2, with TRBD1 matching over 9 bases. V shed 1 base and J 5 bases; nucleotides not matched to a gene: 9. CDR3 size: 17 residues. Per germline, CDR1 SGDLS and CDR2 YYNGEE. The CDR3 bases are TGTGCCAGCAGCGTACAACCGGGACAGGGTAGAACCGGGGAGCTGTTTTTT. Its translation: CASSVQPGQGRTGELFF.

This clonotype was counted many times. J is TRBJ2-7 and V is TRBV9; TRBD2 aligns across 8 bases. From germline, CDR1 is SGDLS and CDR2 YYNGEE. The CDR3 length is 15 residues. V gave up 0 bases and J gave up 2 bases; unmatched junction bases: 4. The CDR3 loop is CASSVAGGGPYEQYF. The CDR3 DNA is TGTGCCAGCAGCGTAGCGGGGGGGGGGCCCTACGAGCAGTACTTC.

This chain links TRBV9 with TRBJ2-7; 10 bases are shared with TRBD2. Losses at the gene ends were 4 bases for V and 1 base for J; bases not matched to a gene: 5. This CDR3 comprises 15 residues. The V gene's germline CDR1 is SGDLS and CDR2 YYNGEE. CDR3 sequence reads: CASSFGLAASYEQYF. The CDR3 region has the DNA TGTGCCAGCAGCTTCGGACTAGCGGCATCCTACGAGCAGTACTTC.

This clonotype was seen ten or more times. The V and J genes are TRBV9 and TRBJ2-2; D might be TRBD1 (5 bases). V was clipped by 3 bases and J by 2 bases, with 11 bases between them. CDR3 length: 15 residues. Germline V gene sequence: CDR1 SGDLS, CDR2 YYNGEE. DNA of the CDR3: TGTGCCAGCAGCGAGGGGAACAGAAACACCGGGGAGCTGTTTTTT. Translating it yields CASSEGNRNTGELFF.

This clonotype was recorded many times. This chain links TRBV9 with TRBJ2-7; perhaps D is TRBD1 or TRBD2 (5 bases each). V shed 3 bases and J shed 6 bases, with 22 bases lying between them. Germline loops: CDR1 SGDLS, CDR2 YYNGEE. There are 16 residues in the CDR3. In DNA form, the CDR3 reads TGTGCCAGCAGCGAAGGACACGTATTAAACGAGGGCGAGCAGTACTTC. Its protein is CASSEGHVLNEGEQYF.

In nucleotides, the CDR3 is TGTGCCAGCAGCGTAGCTTCTGGGCGGGAGTACCAAGAGACCCAGTACTTC. Translating gives CASSVASGREYQETQYF. J is TRBJ2-5 and V is TRBV9, with 7 bases identical to TRBD2. The germline CDR1 and CDR2 sequences are SGDLS and YYNGEE. This CDR3 has 17 amino acids. The ends lost 0 bases at V and 0 bases at J; junction bases unmatched: 8. Full variable domain (missing parts from reference TRBV9 and TRBJ2-5): DSGVTQTPKHLITATGQRVTLRCSPRSGDLSVYWYQQSLDQGLQFLIQYYNGEERAKGNILERFSAQQFPDLHSELNLSSLELGDSALYFCASSVASGREYQETQYFGPGTRLLVL.

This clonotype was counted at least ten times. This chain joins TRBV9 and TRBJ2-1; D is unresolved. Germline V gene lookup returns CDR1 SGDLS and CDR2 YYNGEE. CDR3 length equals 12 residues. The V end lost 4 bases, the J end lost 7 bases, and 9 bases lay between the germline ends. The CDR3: CASSPLGNEQFF. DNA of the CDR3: TGTGCCAGCAGCCCCCTCGGGAATGAGCAGTTCTTC.

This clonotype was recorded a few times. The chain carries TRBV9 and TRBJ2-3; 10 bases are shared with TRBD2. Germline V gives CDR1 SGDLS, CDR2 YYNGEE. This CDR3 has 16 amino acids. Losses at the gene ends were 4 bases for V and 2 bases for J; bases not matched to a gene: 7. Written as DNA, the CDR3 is TGTGCCAGCAGCCCCGGACTAGCGGCGTACACAGATACGCAGTATTTT. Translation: CASSPGLAAYTDTQYF.

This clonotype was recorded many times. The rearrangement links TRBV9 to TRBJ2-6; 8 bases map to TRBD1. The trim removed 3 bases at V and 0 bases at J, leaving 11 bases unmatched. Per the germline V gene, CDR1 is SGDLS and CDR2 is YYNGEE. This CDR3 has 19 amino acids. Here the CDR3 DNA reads TGTGCCAGCAGCGACAATCATCAGGGGGCCCGCTCTGGGGCCAACGTCCTGACTTTC. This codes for CASSDNHQGARSGANVLTF.

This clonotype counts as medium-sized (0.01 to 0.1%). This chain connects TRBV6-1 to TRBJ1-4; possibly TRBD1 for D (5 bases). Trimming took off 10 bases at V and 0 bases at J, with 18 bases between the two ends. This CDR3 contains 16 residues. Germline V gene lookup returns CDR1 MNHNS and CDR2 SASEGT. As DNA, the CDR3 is TGTGCCACCCCACCGACTCCGGGGGCAACTAATGAAAAACTGTTTTTT. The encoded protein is CATPPTPGATNEKLFF.

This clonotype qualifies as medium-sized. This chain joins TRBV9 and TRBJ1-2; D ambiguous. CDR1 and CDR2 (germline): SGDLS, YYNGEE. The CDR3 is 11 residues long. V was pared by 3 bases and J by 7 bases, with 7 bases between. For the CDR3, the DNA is TGTGCCAGCAGCGAGGGTATTGGCTACACCTTC. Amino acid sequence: CASSEGIGYTF.

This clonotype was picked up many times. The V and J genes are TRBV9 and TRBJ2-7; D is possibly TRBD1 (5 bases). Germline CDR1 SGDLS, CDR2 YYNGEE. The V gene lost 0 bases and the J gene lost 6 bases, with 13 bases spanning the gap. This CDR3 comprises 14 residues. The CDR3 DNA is TGTGCCAGCAGCGTAGCTTTCCAGGGTGGCGAGCAGTACTTC. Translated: CASSVAFQGGEQYF.

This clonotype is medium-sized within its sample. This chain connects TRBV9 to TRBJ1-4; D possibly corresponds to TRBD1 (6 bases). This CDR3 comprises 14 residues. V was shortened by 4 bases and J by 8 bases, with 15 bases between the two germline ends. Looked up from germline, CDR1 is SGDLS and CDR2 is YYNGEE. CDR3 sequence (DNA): TGTGCCAGCAGCTCAGGGGACTTGGGCGAAAAACTGTTTTTT. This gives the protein CASSSGDLGEKLFF.

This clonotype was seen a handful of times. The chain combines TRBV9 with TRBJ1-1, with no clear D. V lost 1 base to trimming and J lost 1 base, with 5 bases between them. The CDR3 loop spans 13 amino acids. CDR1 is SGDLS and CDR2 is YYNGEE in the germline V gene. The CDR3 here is CASSVSGNTEAFF. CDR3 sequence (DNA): TGTGCCAGCAGCGTAAGTGGGAACACTGAAGCTTTCTTT.

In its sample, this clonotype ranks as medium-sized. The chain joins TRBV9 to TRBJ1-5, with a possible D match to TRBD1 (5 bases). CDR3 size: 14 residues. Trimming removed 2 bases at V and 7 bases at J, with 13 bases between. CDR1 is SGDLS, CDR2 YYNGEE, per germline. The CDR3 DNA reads TGTGCCAGCAGCGTTCAGGGTCTCGGCCAGCCCCAGCATTTT. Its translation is CASSVQGLGQPQHF.

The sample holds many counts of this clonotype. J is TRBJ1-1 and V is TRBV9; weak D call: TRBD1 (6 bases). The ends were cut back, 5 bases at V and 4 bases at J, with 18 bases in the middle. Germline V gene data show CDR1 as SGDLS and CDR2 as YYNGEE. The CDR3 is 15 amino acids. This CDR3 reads CASSEENTGSTEAFF. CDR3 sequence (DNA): TGTGCCAGCAGTGAAGAGAACACAGGGTCCACTGAAGCTTTCTTT.

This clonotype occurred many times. DNA of the CDR3: TGTGCCAGCAGCCCCCGGGAGAGCCCCAACTATGGCTACACCTTC. It codes for CASSPRESPNYGYTF. The V call is TRBV9, the J call TRBJ1-2, with unresolved D. The germline CDR1 and CDR2 sequences are SGDLS and YYNGEE. This CDR3 contains 15 residues. Trimming stripped 4 bases from V and 2 bases from J, with 15 bases between.

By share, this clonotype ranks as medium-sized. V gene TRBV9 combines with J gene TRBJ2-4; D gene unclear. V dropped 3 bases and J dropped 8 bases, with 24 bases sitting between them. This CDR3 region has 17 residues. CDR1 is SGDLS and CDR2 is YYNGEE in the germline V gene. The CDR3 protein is CASSGAAGILSSDIQYF. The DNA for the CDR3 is TGTGCCAGCAGCGGAGCAGCAGGAATTCTTTCTTCGGACATTCAGTACTTC.

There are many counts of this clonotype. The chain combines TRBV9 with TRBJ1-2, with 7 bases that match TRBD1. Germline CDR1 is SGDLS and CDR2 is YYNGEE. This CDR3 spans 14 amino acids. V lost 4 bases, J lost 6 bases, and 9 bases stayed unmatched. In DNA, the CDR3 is TGTGCCAGCAGCCCGGGACAGCTTGGGGATGGCTACACCTTC. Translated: CASSPGQLGDGYTF.

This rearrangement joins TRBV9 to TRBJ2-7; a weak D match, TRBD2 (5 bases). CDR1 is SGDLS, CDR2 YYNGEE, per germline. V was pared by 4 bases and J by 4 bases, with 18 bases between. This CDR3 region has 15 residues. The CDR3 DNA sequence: TGTGCCAGCAGCCCATCGGGGATGGAAAGTTACGAGCAGTACTTC. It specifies CASSPSGMESYEQYF.

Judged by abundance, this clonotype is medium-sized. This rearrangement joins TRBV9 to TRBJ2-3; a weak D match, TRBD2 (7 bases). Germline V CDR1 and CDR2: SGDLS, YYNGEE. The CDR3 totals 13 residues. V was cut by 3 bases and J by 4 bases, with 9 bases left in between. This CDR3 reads CASSGGGSDTQYF. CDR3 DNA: TGTGCCAGCAGCGGGGGGGGCTCAGATACGCAGTATTTT.

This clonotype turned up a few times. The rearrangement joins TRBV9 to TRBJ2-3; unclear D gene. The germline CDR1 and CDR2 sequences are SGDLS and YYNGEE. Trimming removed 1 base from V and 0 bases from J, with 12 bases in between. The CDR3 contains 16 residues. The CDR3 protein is CASSVSLVPSTDTQYF. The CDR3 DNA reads TGTGCCAGCAGCGTAAGTCTAGTGCCTAGCACAGATACGCAGTATTTT.

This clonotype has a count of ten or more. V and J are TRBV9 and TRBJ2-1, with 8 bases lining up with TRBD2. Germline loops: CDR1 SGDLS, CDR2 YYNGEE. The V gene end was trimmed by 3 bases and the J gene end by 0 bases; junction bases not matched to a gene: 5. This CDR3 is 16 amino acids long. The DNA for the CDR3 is TGTGCCAGCAGCGGGGAGAGCGGGAGCTCCTACAATGAGCAGTTCTTC. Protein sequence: CASSGESGSSYNEQFF.

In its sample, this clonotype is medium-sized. CDR3 sequence (DNA): TGTGCCAGCAGCGTAGAAGCAGCGCCGGTGGGCTACACCTTC. Protein sequence: CASSVEAAPVGYTF. The chain recombines TRBV9 with TRBJ1-2; D gene ambiguous. The V gene's germline CDR1 is SGDLS and CDR2 YYNGEE. This CDR3 is built from 14 residues. V shed 0 bases and J shed 8 bases, with 14 bases lying between them. The full variable domain, in which reference TRBV9 and TRBJ1-2 provide the parts outside the CDR3, is DSGVTQTPKHLITATGQRVTLRCSPRSGDLSVYWYQQSLDQGLQFLIQYYNGEERAKGNILERFSAQQFPDLHSELNLSSLELGDSALYFCASSVEAAPVGYTFGSGTRLTVV.

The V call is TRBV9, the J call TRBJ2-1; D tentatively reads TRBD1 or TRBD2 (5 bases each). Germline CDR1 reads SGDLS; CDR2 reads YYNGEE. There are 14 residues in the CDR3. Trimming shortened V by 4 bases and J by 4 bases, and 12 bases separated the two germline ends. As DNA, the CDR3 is TGTGCCAGCAGCCTCGGGACGGAATACAATGAGCAGTTCTTC. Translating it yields CASSLGTEYNEQFF.

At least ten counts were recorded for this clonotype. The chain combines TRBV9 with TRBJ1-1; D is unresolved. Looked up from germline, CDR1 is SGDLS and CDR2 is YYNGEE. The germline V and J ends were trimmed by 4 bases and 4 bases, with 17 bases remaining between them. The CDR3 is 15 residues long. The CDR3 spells CASSPTPGVGTEAFF. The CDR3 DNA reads TGTGCCAGCAGCCCAACCCCCGGGGTGGGCACTGAAGCTTTCTTT.

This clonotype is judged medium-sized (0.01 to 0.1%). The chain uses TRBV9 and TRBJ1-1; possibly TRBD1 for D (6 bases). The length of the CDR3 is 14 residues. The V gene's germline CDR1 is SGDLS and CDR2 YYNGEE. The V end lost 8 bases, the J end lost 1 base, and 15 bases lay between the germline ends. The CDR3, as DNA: TGTGCCAGTGCAGTTGGGGGCTGGAACACTGAAGCTTTCTTT. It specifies CASAVGGWNTEAFF.

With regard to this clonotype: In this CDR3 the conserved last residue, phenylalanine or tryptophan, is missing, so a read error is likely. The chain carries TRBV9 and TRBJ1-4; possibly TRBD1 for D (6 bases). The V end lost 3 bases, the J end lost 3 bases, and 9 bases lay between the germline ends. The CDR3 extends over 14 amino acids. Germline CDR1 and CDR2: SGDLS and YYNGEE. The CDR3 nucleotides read TGTGCCAGCAGCGATGGACAGCCTAATGAAAAACTGTTTCTT. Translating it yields CASSDGQPNEKLFL.

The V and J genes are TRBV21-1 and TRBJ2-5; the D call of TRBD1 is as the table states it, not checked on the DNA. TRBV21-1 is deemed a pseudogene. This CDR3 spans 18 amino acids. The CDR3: CASSNQAGGTGGAETQYF. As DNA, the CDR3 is TGTGCCAGCAGCAACCAAGCAGGGGGGACAGGGGGAGCCGAGACCCAGTACTTC.